What follows are 23 T cell receptor beta chains derived from one specimen sequenced in a study of beta chain features in type 1 diabetes. Expressed TCRB transcripts got sequenced, as all isolated RNA was reverse transcribed. Clones were sequenced by immunoSEQ multiplex PCR, and TCRdb holds only the in-frame ones, with some missing. The data show just over 600,000 clones, 15% to 17% seen once. Sequenced material: naive CD4+ T cells from blood. These receptors were taken from a man in his late teens or twenties in good health.

Of note for this clone: Other DNA sequences in the sample encode the same CDR3. This chain joins TRBV9 and TRBJ2-5; D remains unclear. Trimming stripped 0 bases from V and 5 bases from J, with 5 bases between. The germline CDR1 and CDR2 sequences are SGDLS and YYNGEE. The CDR3 is 12 residues long. Here the CDR3 DNA reads TGTGCCAGCAGCGTAGCTGAGGAGACCCAGTACTTC. Amino acid sequence: CASSVAEETQYF.

This clone has only a few counts. Within the sample, other DNA sequences also encode this same CDR3. The chain has TRBV9 and TRBJ1-1, with D unresolved. V was trimmed by 0 bases and J by 1 base, leaving 10 bases between them. This CDR3 is built from 15 residues. In germline, CDR1 is SGDLS, CDR2 YYNGEE. CDR3: CASSVAGRENTEAFF. CDR3 nucleotides: TGTGCCAGCAGCGTAGCCGGCAGAGAGAACACTGAAGCTTTCTTT.

This clone was seen at least ten times. V and J are TRBV10-3 and TRBJ2-5; D is possibly TRBD1 (6 bases). From germline, CDR1 is ENHRY and CDR2 SYGVKD. V lost 10 bases and J lost 1, with 13 bases in between. The CDR3 covers 13 residues. The CDR3 spells CATLRGLQETQYF. CDR3 sequence (DNA): TGTGCCACGCTCAGGGGTCTCCAAGAGACCCAGTACTTC.

This clone was observed a handful of times. The J gene is TRBJ1-3, the V gene TRBV30, with 11 bases that match TRBD1. CDR3 length: 20 amino acids. Germline V CDR1 and CDR2: GTSNPN, SVGIG (reference sequence). The CDR3 here is CAGTNGQGAKREISGNTIYF. The CDR3 region has the DNA TGTGCTGGTACAAACGGACAGGGGGCGAAACGTGAAATCTCTGGAAACACCATATATTTT. Full variable domain (remainder filled in from reference TRBV30 and TRBJ1-3): SQTIHQWPATLVQPVGSPLSLECTVEGTSNPNLYWYRQAAGRGLQLLFYSVGIGQISSEVPQNLSASRPQDRQFILSSKKLLLSDSGFYLCAGTNGQGAKREISGNTIYFGEGSWLTVV.

The chain links TRBV4-1 to TRBJ1-2, with 7 bases that match TRBD1. Germline V gives CDR1 MGHRA, CDR2 YSYEKL. CDR3 length: 15 amino acids. V lost 4 bases, J lost 4 bases, and 9 bases stayed unmatched. This CDR3 reads CASSLGGQSVYGYTF. DNA for the CDR3: TGCGCCAGCAGCCTCGGGGGACAGTCTGTCTATGGCTACACCTTC.

This clone was seen a handful of times. The chain recombines TRBV29-1 with TRBJ2-7; 7 nucleotides align to TRBD1. The V segment lost 5 bases and the J segment 2 bases; nucleotides outside the gene matches: 6. Germline CDR1 reads SQVTM; CDR2 reads ANQGSEA. The CDR3 loop spans 13 amino acids. This chain's CDR3 is CSVQRDRPYEQYF. The CDR3 coding sequence is TGCAGCGTTCAACGGGACAGACCCTACGAGCAGTACTTC.

This clone turned up a few times. A much larger clone is a single base away; this may be a read error. Other DNA sequences in this sample translate to the same CDR3. V gene TRBV6-5 combines with J gene TRBJ2-5; no clear D gene. V was trimmed by 6 bases and J by 1 base, leaving 3 bases between them. The CDR3 is 11 residues long. CDR1 is MNHEY and CDR2 is SVGAGI in the germline V gene. Here the CDR3 reads CASSLQETQYF. In DNA, the CDR3 is TGTGCCAGCAGCCTCCAAGAGACCCAGTACTTC.

This clone has just a few counts. J is TRBJ2-7 and V is TRBV6-1; possibly TRBD2 for D (5 bases). Trimming left V 2 bases short and J 0 bases short, with 11 bases between. The CDR3 is 15 residues long. Per the germline V gene, CDR1 is MNHNS and CDR2 is SASEGT. The CDR3 bases are TGTGCCAGCAGTGAAAACGTACGGGACTCCTACGAGCAGTACTTC. It translates to CASSENVRDSYEQYF.

In this sample, this clone turned up a few times. This chain connects TRBV5-4 to TRBJ2-5, with 7 bases matching TRBD2. The germline gives CDR1 SGHNT, CDR2 YYREEE (reference sequence). V was clipped by 3 bases and J by 2 bases; unmatched bases: 10. This CDR3 is 16 amino acids long. CDR3 coding DNA: TGTGCCAGCAGCTCCCGGCGGGAGATATCGCAAGAGACCCAGTACTTC. Translation: CASSSRREISQETQYF. Full variable domain (missing parts from reference TRBV5-4 and TRBJ2-5): ETGVTQSPTHLIKTRGQQVTLRCSSQSGHNTVSWYQQALGQGPQFIFQYYREEENGRGNFPPRFSGLQFPNYSSELNVNALELDDSALYLCASSSRREISQETQYFGPGTRLLVL.

This clone turned up a few times. This sequence joins TRBV5-4 and TRBJ2-7; tentative D call: TRBD1 (6 bases). The CDR3 loop spans 13 amino acids. Trimming took 3 bases from V and 4 from J, leaving 11 bases between them. CDR1 SGHNT and CDR2 YYREEE come from the germline V gene (reference sequence). In DNA form, the CDR3 reads TGTGCCAGCAGCTCCCCCACAGGGTACGAGCAGTACTTC. Translation gives CASSSPTGYEQYF.

This clone showed up just a few times. The rearrangement links TRBV5-1 to TRBJ2-5, with D perhaps matching TRBD2 (5 bases). Germline lookup yields CDR1 SGHRS and CDR2 YFSETQ. Trimming stripped 3 bases from V and 0 bases from J, with 12 bases between. The CDR3 runs 15 residues. Written as DNA, the CDR3 is TGCGCCAGCAGCTCTTTTCCGGGGTACCAAGAGACCCAGTACTTC. This codes for CASSSFPGYQETQYF.

This clone appeared a few times. The chain joins TRBV10-3 to TRBJ2-1; TRBD1 agrees at 10 bases. Per the germline V gene, CDR1 is ENHRY and CDR2 is SYGVKD. The V segment lost 0 bases and the J segment 8 bases; nucleotides outside the gene matches: 7. This CDR3 spans 16 amino acids. DNA for the CDR3: TGTGCCATCAGTGAGTCGAGACAGGGGGCGCTGGATGAGCAGTTCTTC. Translating it yields CAISESRQGALDEQFF.

The J gene is TRBJ1-4, the V gene TRBV14, with unresolved D. Germline values: CDR1 SGHDN, CDR2 FVKESK. The CDR3 length is 15 residues. Deletions cut 1 base from V and 0 bases from J, with 6 bases between. The CDR3 spells CASSQAGATNEKLFF. The CDR3, as DNA: TGTGCCAGCAGCCAAGCCGGGGCAACTAATGAAAAACTGTTTTTT.

The sample holds a few counts of this clone. V is TRBV6-5 and J is TRBJ2-7; weak D call: TRBD1 (6 bases). Germline lookup yields CDR1 MNHEY and CDR2 SVGAGI. The CDR3 has 16 amino acids. V was shortened by 0 bases and J by 0 bases, with 12 bases between the two germline ends. The CDR3 DNA is TGTGCCAGCAGTTACTCTAGACAGGCCAACTCCTACGAGCAGTACTTC. Residues: CASSYSRQANSYEQYF.

This clone was detected only a few times. One end of the junction varies from germline; a read error may be responsible. The rearrangement links TRBV29-1 to TRBJ2-1; the match to TRBD1 covers 7 bases. Germline V gives CDR1 SQVTM, CDR2 ANQGSEA. The CDR3 sequence is 11 residues long. The CDR3 region is CSVPGTVPPVF. DNA for the CDR3: TGCAGCGTACCCGGGACAGTCCCTCCGGTCTTC.

The chain joins TRBV7-2 to TRBJ2-1, with TRBD2 identical over 8 bases. J was trimmed by 6 bases and V by 7 bases; bases with no gene match: 5. The CDR3 length is 13 residues. Germline V gene lookup returns CDR1 SGHTA and CDR2 FQGNSA. CDR3 nucleotide sequence: TGTGCCAGCATCCTTCGGGGGGGCAATGAGCAGTTCTTC. It codes for CASILRGGNEQFF.

This clone was seen a few times. This chain uses TRBV4-1 with TRBJ1-2; D is ambiguous. The CDR3 extends over 15 amino acids. The V end lost 0 bases, the J end lost 1 base, and 9 bases lay between the germline ends. The germline gives CDR1 MGHRA, CDR2 YSYEKL. The CDR3 spells CASSQEVAVNYGYTF. Here the CDR3 DNA reads TGCGCCAGCAGCCAAGAGGTGGCAGTTAACTATGGCTACACCTTC.

This clone has only a few counts. This chain connects TRBV9 to TRBJ2-7; 9 bases fit TRBD1. Germline V gives CDR1 SGDLS, CDR2 YYNGEE. V trimming: 0 bases; J trimming: 10 bases; junction bases outside the gene matches: 8. This CDR3 comprises 14 residues. The CDR3 here is CASSVGDRDTKQYF. The CDR3 nucleotides are TGTGCCAGCAGCGTAGGGGACAGGGATACGAAACAGTACTTC.

V usage is TRBV5-1 and J usage is TRBJ2-7; D tentatively reads TRBD1 or TRBD2 (5 bases each). Per germline, CDR1 SGHRS and CDR2 YFSETQ. V lost 4 bases and J lost 3, with 11 bases in between. This CDR3 contains 13 residues. For the CDR3, the DNA is TGCGCCAGCAGCAGGGACGGAGGCTACGAGCAGTACTTC. This encodes CASSRDGGYEQYF.

The chain combines TRBV29-1 with TRBJ2-2; 10 positions match TRBD2. CDR1 is SQVTM, CDR2 ANQGSEA, per germline. J lost 6 bases, V lost 7 bases, and 11 bases had no gene match. The CDR3 is 15 amino acids. The chain's CDR3 is CSAKPSGSYSGELFF. CDR3 nucleotide sequence: TGCAGCGCCAAACCTAGCGGGAGTTACTCCGGGGAGCTGTTTTTT.

This clone has only a few counts. This rearrangement joins TRBV7-6 to TRBJ2-7, with TRBD2 matching over 16 bases. The CDR3 spans 16 residues. Germline lookup yields CDR1 SGHVS and CDR2 FNYEAQ. The trim removed 6 bases at V and 5 bases at J, leaving 7 bases unmatched. The CDR3 bases are TGTGCCAGCAGGGGACTAGCGGGGGGGCCAGGTAACGAGCAGTACTTC. Translated, it gives CASRGLAGGPGNEQYF. The full variable domain, its missing parts supplied by reference TRBV7-6 and TRBJ2-7, is GAGVSQSPRYKVTKRGQDVALRCDPISGHVSLYWYRQALGQGPEFLTYFNYEAQQDKSGLPNDRFSAERPEGSISTLTIQRTEQRDSAMYRCASRGLAGGPGNEQYFGPGTRLTVT.

This clone was counted between two and nine times. The DNA of the CDR3 is TGTGCCAGCAGCTCAGGGACAGGCGTTAATGAAAAACTGTTTTTT. This translates into CASSSGTGVNEKLFF. The chain employs TRBV5-4 and TRBJ1-4; 8 bases line up with TRBD1. Germline V gene data show CDR1 as SGHNT and CDR2 as YYREEE (reference sequence). V lost 3 bases and J lost 4; bases outside the gene matches: 5. This CDR3 spans 15 amino acids.

This chain joins TRBV9 and TRBJ1-1; D is unresolved. V was shortened by 2 bases and J by 3 bases, with 17 bases between the two germline ends. Per the germline V gene, CDR1 is SGDLS and CDR2 is YYNGEE. CDR3 length equals 16 residues. The CDR3 nucleotides are TGTGCCAGCAGCGTCCCCACGGACGGGTGGGACACTGAAGCTTTCTTT. Translating it yields CASSVPTDGWDTEAFF.